The T cell receptor beta chain described here comes from a study of PD-1 blockade in mismatch repair-deficient tumors. Study summary: Enrolled 2013-2016, patients had progressing, pretreated mismatch repair-deficient cancers of 11 to 13 types.

As concerns this clone: The target antigen is unknown.

General observations from the study: After pembrolizumab, tumor-resident clones rose rapidly, then generally contracted before radiologic responses.

The CDR3 sequence is 13 residues long. The J segment lost 1 base and the V segment lost 4 bases, leaving 0 bases of the junction unmatched. Germline V gene lookup returns CDR1 MNHEY and CDR2 SVGAGI. PCR or immunohistochemistry showed mismatch repair deficiency in every enrolled patient. Three pembrolizumab responders had their TCRs sequenced. Clones were read by immunoSEQ multiplex PCR, and TCRdb kept only the in-frame ones, dropping some. The sample holds some 97,000 clones; roughly four fifths are singletons and the top ten take 6.3%. Sample: peripheral blood, taken 35 to 37 weeks after starting pembrolizumab. The rearrangement joins TRBV6-5 to TRBJ2-7; 8 bases are shared with TRBD2. The receptor was isolated from an adult with mismatch repair-deficient cancer. The CDR3 nucleotides are TGTGCCAGCAGTTCTAGCGGGTCCTACGAGCAGTACTTC. Translating it yields CASSSSGSYEQYF.